These 12 T cell receptor beta chains came from one sample sequenced in a study of blood T cell repertoires in COVID-19. Some clones are missing from TCRdb's copy, which holds only in-frame ones; the method was immunoSEQ multiplex PCR. The sample consists of over 70,000 clones, roughly four fifths of them appearing once. Sequenced sample: peripheral blood. These receptors originate from a man between 25 and 39 years old with COVID-19, enrolled during active disease.

The chain links TRBV30 to TRBJ1-2; D remains ambiguous. This CDR3 region has 16 residues. V dropped 3 bases and J dropped 2 bases, with 19 bases sitting between them. In germline, CDR1 is GTSNPN, CDR2 SVGIG (reference sequence). The CDR3 DNA reads TGTGCCTGGAGGGAGAGGGCCACTGCGCCCAACTATGGCTACACCTTC. Translating gives CAWRERATAPNYGYTF.

This clone showed up just once. This chain uses TRBV4-1 with TRBJ2-1; 12 nucleotides agree with TRBD1. Trimming removed 2 bases from V and 9 bases from J; junction bases left unmatched: 5. Germline CDR1 MGHRA, CDR2 YSYEKL. The CDR3 extends over 15 amino acids. The CDR3 loop is CASSQSGQGAGEQFF. In DNA form, the CDR3 reads TGCGCCAGCAGCCAATCGGGACAGGGGGCAGGTGAGCAGTTCTTC.

The rearrangement joins TRBV4-3 to TRBJ2-1, with 11 nucleotides matching TRBD2. The trim removed 3 bases at V and 8 bases at J, leaving 12 bases unmatched. The CDR3 is 17 amino acids. Looked up from germline, CDR1 is LGHNA and CDR2 is YSLEER. In DNA form, the CDR3 reads TGCGCCAGCAGCCAGGAACTCTTAGCGGGAGGGTTATATGAGCAGTTCTTC. This sequence encodes CASSQELLAGGLYEQFF.

J is TRBJ1-1 and V is TRBV4-1, with 10 bases matching TRBD1. V gave up 1 base and J gave up 5 bases; unmatched junction bases: 10. Germline V lookup: CDR1 MGHRA, CDR2 YSYEKL. The CDR3 sequence is 17 residues long. In nucleotides, the CDR3 is TGCGCCAGCAGCCAAGCCGACAGGGGGCTCATCGAAACTGAAGCTTTCTTT. It encodes CASSQADRGLIETEAFF.

The rearrangement uses TRBV3-1 (or the pseudogene TRBV3-2) and TRBJ1-5; D might be TRBD1 (6 bases). The CDR3 loop spans 13 amino acids. The V gene lost 4 bases and the J gene lost 6 bases, with 10 bases spanning the gap. Germline V lookup: CDR1 LGHDT, CDR2 YNNKEL (reference sequence). In DNA, the CDR3 is TGTGCCAGCAGCCGGGGGCTGGGTCAGCCCCAGCATTTT. The encoded protein is CASSRGLGQPQHF.

The chain carries TRBV11-2 and TRBJ2-5, with D perhaps matching TRBD1 (6 bases). V lost 6 bases to trimming and J lost 9 bases, with 17 bases between them. Per the germline V gene, CDR1 is SGHAT and CDR2 is FQNNGV. The CDR3 is 13 residues long. CDR3: CASRTTGRRSQYF. The CDR3 coding sequence is TGTGCCAGCAGGACTACAGGGCGACGGTCCCAGTACTTC. The full variable domain, its missing parts supplied by reference TRBV11-2 and TRBJ2-5, is EAGVAQSPRYKIIEKRQSVAFWCNPISGHATLYWYQQILGQGPKLLIQFQNNGVVDDSQLPKDRFSAERLKGVDSTLKIQPAKLEDSAVYLCASRTTGRRSQYFGPGTRLLVL.

The chain is built from TRBV2 and TRBJ1-1, with D unclear. CDR1 and CDR2 (germline): SNHLY, FYNNEI. The CDR3 totals 13 residues. Trimming removed 4 bases at V and 0 bases at J, with 6 bases between. CDR3 nucleotides: TGTGCCAGCAGTGTGCAGTTGAACACTGAAGCTTTCTTT. Its translation: CASSVQLNTEAFF. The full variable domain, completed using reference TRBV2 and TRBJ1-1, is EPEVTQTPSHQVTQMGQEVILRCVPISNHLYFYWYRQILGQKVEFLVSFYNNEISEKSEIFDDQFSVERPDGSNFTLKIRSTKLEDSAMYFCASSVQLNTEAFFGQGTRLTVV.

The V gene is TRBV28, the J gene TRBJ1-2; 7 bases are a match to TRBD1. V gave up 7 bases and J gave up 6 bases; unmatched junction bases: 26. This CDR3 region has 19 residues. CDR1 is MDHEN and CDR2 is SYDVKM in the germline V gene. The CDR3 reads CASTSAPRDWTGAYNGYTF. In nucleotides, the CDR3 is TGTGCCAGCACCTCCGCCCCACGAGATTGGACAGGAGCCTATAATGGCTACACCTTC.

The chain recombines TRBV28 with TRBJ2-2; a possible D gene is TRBD1 (5 bases). The germline V and J ends were trimmed by 8 bases and 1 base, with 8 bases remaining between them. This CDR3 comprises 13 residues. In germline, CDR1 is MDHEN, CDR2 SYDVKM. The CDR3 is CASLGQNTGELFF. CDR3 in DNA: TGTGCCAGCTTGGGGCAGAACACCGGGGAGCTGTTTTTT.

This clone was recorded once. The J gene is TRBJ2-7, the V gene TRBV2; 9 bases agree with TRBD2. Germline-derived CDR1 and CDR2 are SNHLY and FYNNEI. Losses at the gene ends were 6 bases for V and 9 bases for J; bases not matched to a gene: 3. The CDR3 loop spans 11 amino acids. The DNA of the CDR3 is TGTGCCAGCAGGCAACTAGCGGGGCAGTACTTC. Translating it yields CASRQLAGQYF.

The chain couples TRBV24-1 to TRBJ1-1, with D possibly being TRBD1 (5 bases). Germline loops: CDR1 KGHDR, CDR2 SFDVKD. The V end was cut by 4 bases, the J end by 4 bases, with 12 bases between. The CDR3 is made up of 14 amino acids. The CDR3 DNA reads as TGTGCCACCAGTGAGGGCCAGGGTCGCACTGAAGCTTTCTTT. This sequence encodes CATSEGQGRTEAFF.

The chain recombines TRBV7-3 with TRBJ2-1; D may be TRBD2 (5 bases). Germline CDR1 is SGHTA and CDR2 is FQGTGA. Trimming stripped 4 bases from V and 6 bases from J, with 16 bases between. There are 15 residues in the CDR3. CDR3: CASSWDRTGINEQFF. In DNA, the CDR3 is TGTGCCAGCAGCTGGGATCGGACTGGAATCAATGAGCAGTTCTTC.